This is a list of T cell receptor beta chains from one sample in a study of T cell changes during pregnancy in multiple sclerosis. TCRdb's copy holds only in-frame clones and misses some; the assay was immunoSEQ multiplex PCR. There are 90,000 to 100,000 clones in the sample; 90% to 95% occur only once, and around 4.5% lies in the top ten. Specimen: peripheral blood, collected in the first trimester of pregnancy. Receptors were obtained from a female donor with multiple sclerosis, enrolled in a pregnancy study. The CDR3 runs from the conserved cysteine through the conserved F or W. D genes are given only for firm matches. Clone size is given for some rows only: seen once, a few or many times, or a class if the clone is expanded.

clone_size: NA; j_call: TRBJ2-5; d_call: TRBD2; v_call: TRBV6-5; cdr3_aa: CASMRAGGRETQYF; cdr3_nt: TGTGCCAGCATGCGAGCGGGGGGGCGGGAGACCCAGTACTTC
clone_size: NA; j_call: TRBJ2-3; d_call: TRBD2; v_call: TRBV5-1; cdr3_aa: CASSLLAGASTDTQYF; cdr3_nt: TGCGCCAGCAGCTTGTTAGCGGGGGCCAGCACAGATACGCAGTATTTT
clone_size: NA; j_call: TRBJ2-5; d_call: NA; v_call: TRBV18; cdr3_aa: CASSPPRSQETQYF; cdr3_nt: TGTGCCAGCTCACCACCTCGGTCACAAGAGACCCAGTACTTC
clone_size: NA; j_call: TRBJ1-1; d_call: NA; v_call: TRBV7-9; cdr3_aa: CASSARTVNTEAFF; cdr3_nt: TGTGCCAGCAGCGCCCGGACAGTGAACACTGAAGCTTTCTTT
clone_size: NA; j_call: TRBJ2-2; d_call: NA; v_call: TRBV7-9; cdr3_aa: CASSYTTDRINTGELFF; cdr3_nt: TGTGCCAGCAGCTACACCACCGACAGGATAAACACCGGGGAGCTGTTTTTT
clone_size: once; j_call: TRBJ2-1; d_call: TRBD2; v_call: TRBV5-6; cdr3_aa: CASSLPSGPYNEQFF; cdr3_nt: TGTGCCAGCAGCTTGCCTAGCGGACCCTACAATGAGCAGTTCTTC
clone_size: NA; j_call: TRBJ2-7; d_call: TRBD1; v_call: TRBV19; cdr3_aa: CASSVDRGPYEQYF; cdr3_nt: TGTGCCAGTAGTGTCGACAGGGGGCCATACGAGCAGTACTTC
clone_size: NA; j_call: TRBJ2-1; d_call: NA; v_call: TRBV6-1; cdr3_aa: CASSEARVGGRSEQFF; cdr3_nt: TGTGCCAGCAGTGAAGCGCGGGTGGGGGGGCGCAGTGAGCAGTTCTTC
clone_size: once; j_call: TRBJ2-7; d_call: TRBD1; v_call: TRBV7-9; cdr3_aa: CASSTKGQGHEQYF; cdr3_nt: TGTGCCAGCAGCACCAAGGGACAGGGGCACGAGCAGTACTTC
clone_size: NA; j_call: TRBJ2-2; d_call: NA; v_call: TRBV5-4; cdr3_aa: CASSREWFTGELFF; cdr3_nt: TGTGCCAGCAGCAGGGAGTGGTTCACCGGGGAGCTGTTTTTT
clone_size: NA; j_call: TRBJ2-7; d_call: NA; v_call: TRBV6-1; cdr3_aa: CASSEGVGQRRSYEQYF; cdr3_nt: TGTGCCAGCAGTGAAGGGGTCGGACAGCGACGCTCCTACGAGCAGTACTTC
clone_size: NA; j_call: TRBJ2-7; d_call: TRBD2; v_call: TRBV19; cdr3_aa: CASSIDASGDYEQYF; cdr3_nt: TGTGCCAGTAGTATAGATGCTAGCGGGGACTACGAGCAGTACTTC
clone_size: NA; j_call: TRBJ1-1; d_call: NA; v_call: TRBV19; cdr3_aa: CASSGHSEGYTEAFF; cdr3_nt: TGTGCCAGTAGTGGCCATTCCGAGGGATACACTGAAGCTTTCTTT
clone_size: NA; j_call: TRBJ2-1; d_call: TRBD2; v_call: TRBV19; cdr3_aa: CASNSGVGAGVGNEQFF; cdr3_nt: TGTGCCAGTAATAGCGGGGTGGGAGCGGGGGTCGGCAATGAGCAGTTCTTC
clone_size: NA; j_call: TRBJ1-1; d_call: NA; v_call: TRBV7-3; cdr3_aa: CASSLFPVTGEKGVETEAFF; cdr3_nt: TGTGCCAGCAGCTTATTCCCCGTTACGGGAGAAAAAGGCGTAGAGACTGAAGCTTTCTTT
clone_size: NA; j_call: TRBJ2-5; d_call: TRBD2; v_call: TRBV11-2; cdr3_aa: CASSLAGGFETQYF; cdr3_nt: TGTGCCAGCAGCTTAGCGGGGGGGTTTGAGACCCAGTACTTC
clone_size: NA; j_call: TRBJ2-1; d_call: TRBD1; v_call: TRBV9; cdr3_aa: CASSEQGRGSYNEQFF; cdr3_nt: TGTGCCAGCAGTGAACAGGGGAGAGGGTCCTACAATGAGCAGTTCTTC
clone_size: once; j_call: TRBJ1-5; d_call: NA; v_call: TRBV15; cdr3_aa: CATSSRGSNQPQHF; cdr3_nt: TGTGCCACCAGCAGTCGCGGGAGCAATCAGCCCCAGCATTTT
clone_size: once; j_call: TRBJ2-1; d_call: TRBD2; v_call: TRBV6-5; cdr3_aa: CASRLGTSGINEQFF; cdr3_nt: TGTGCCAGCAGATTAGGGACTAGCGGAATCAATGAGCAGTTCTTC
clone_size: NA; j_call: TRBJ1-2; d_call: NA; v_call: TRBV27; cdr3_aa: CASSPLTGGSQGGEYGYTF; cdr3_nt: TGTGCCAGCAGTCCTCTCACGGGCGGGAGCCAGGGAGGGGAATATGGCTACACCTTC
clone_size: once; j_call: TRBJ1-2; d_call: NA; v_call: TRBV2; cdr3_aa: CASSREVGAQGYTF; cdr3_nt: TGTGCCAGCAGCCGCGAGGTGGGAGCACAGGGCTACACCTTC
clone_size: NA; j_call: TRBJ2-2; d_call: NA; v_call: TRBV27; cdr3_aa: CASRSIGELFF; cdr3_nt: TGTGCCAGCCGGTCAATCGGGGAGCTGTTTTTT
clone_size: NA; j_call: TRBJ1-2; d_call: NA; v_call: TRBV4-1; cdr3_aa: CASSQETGPEIYGYTF; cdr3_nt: TGCGCCAGCAGCCAAGAGACAGGCCCAGAGATCTATGGCTACACCTTC
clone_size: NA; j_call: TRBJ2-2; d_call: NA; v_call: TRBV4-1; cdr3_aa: CASSQDLRNTGELFF; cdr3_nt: TGCGCCAGCAGCCAAGATCTCAGAAACACCGGGGAGCTGTTTTTT
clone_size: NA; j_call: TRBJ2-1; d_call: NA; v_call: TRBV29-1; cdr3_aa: CSVGPSPIEQFF; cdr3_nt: TGCAGCGTTGGCCCCTCGCCTATTGAGCAGTTCTTC
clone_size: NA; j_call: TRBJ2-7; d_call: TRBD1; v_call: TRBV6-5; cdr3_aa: CASSTRTGKIYEQYF; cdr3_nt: TGTGCCAGCAGTACGAGGACAGGGAAGATATACGAGCAGTACTTC
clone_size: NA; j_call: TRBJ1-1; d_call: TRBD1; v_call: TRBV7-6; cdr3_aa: CASSLDPGTANTEAFF; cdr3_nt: TGTGCCAGCAGCTTAGACCCCGGGACAGCCAACACTGAAGCTTTCTTT
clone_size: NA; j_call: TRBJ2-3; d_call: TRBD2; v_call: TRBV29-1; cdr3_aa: CSVFGLVADTQYF; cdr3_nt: TGCAGCGTTTTTGGACTAGTCGCAGATACGCAGTATTTT
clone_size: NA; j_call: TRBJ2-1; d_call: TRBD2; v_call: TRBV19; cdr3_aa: CASSMGGVSYNEQFF; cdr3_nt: TGTGCCAGTAGTATGGGGGGGGTCTCCTACAATGAGCAGTTCTTC